This T cell receptor beta chain emerged from a study of blood T cell repertoires in COVID-19. Method: immunoSEQ multiplex PCR; TCRdb's copy keeps in-frame clones and lacks some. The sample has about 74,000 clones; about 88% are singletons. Trimming cost V 0 bases and J 6 bases, with 11 bases left between them. The CDR3 contains 15 residues. The germline V gene encodes CDR1 SGHTA and CDR2 FQGNSA. The source is a man aged 50 to 59 with acute or convalescent COVID-19. The sequenced sample was peripheral blood. This chain uses TRBV7-2 with TRBJ2-2, with D unclear. The DNA of the CDR3 is TGTGCCAGCAGCTTAGCGGCCGCCGTGGCCGGGGAGCTGTTTTTT. Its protein product is CASSLAAAVAGELFF.